Below, 29 T cell receptor beta chains from the same sample are listed, as sequenced in a study of T cells in Graves' hyperthyroidism and ophthalmopathy. Amplification yielded TCR beta CDR3 regions, with RNA transcripts as the source. TCR CDR3 underwent first-round RT-PCR with the HTBI primer set. Using its own MiXCR run on the multiplex PCR reads, TCRdb lists one record per CDR3 protein. The repertoire consists of approximately 400,000 distinct CDR3 sequences, with about 14% occurring once and the leading ten covering 8% to 13%. Sequencing input: blood. These receptors originate from a woman aged 55-75 years with Graves' hyperthyroidism.

The chain has TRBV20-1 and TRBJ1-4; weak D call: TRBD1 (5 bases). V lost 8 bases and J lost 7, with 17 bases in between. CDR1 is DFQATT and CDR2 is SNEGSKA in the germline V gene (reference sequence). The CDR3 sequence is 13 residues long. The CDR3 loop reads CSSTGAPGEKLFF. In DNA form, the CDR3 reads TGCAGTTCTACAGGCGCCCCTGGTGAAAAACTGTTTTTT.

The chain recombines TRBV18 with TRBJ1-5; D not certain. This CDR3 has 13 residues. From germline, CDR1 is KGHSH and CDR2 LQKENI. The V gene lost 2 bases and the J gene lost 5 bases, with 7 bases spanning the gap. For the CDR3, the DNA is TGTGCCAGCTCACCAGTGGGAGATCAGCCCCAGCATTTT. Protein product: CASSPVGDQPQHF.

The chain has TRBV11-2 and TRBJ2-1; TRBD2 matches 12 bases. The CDR3 totals 15 residues. V lost 5 bases, J lost 9 bases, and 8 bases stayed unmatched. In germline, CDR1 is SGHAT, CDR2 FQNNGV. Here the CDR3 reads CASSARLAGESEQFF. The CDR3 bases are TGTGCCAGCAGCGCCCGACTAGCGGGAGAGAGTGAGCAGTTCTTC.

This clonotype was seen at least ten times. This chain connects TRBV27 to TRBJ2-5; 14 bases agree with TRBD2. Germline trimming cut 4 bases from V and 2 bases from J; bases unmatched to any gene: 3. The CDR3 covers 16 residues. Per the germline V gene, CDR1 is MNHEY and CDR2 is SMNVEV (reference sequence). This chain's CDR3 is CASSSGLAGEQETQYF. DNA for the CDR3: TGTGCCAGCAGTTCGGGACTAGCGGGAGAGCAAGAGACCCAGTACTTC.

The genes are TRBV12-5 and TRBJ2-7, with D perhaps matching TRBD1 (5 bases). The CDR3 spans 14 residues. The germline V and J ends were trimmed by 0 bases and 2 bases, with 8 bases remaining between them. The germline CDR1 and CDR2 sequences are LGHNT and FRNRAP. CDR3 protein: CASGLVRGTYEQYF. CDR3 DNA: TGTGCTAGTGGTTTGGTAAGGGGTACCTACGAGCAGTACTTC.

This clonotype came up many times. The V call is TRBV7-9, the J call TRBJ1-1; 11 bases agree with TRBD1. CDR1 and CDR2 (germline): SEHNR, FQNEAQ (reference sequence). V lost 5 bases and J lost 5; bases outside the gene matches: 4. The CDR3 loop spans 14 amino acids. In nucleotides, the CDR3 is TGTGCCAGCAGCCAAGGACAGGGGGCTACTGAAGCTTTCTTT. Residues: CASSQGQGATEAFF.

This clonotype showed up many times. V is TRBV10-3 and J is TRBJ2-3; D perhaps matches TRBD2 (8 bases). This CDR3 has 19 residues. Germline lookup yields CDR1 ENHRY and CDR2 SYGVKD. The V and J ends lost 6 bases and 0 bases respectively, with 25 bases between them. This chain's CDR3 is CAISTAGTVGLASTDTQYF. In nucleotides, the CDR3 is TGTGCCATCAGCACCGCCGGGACAGTCGGACTAGCAAGCACAGATACGCAGTATTTT.

In the case of this clonotype: A much larger clonotype is one base distant, so this may be a read error. The CDR3 DNA reads TGTGCCAGCAGGGCAGTGGGAGGGCCCTACAATGAGCAGTTCTTC. Its protein is CASRAVGGPYNEQFF. The V gene is TRBV27, the J gene TRBJ2-1; TRBD2 aligns across 7 bases. V dropped 6 bases and J dropped 2; count of bases not matched to a gene: 7. The CDR3 consists of 15 residues. The germline gives CDR1 MNHEY, CDR2 SMNVEV (reference sequence).

There are many counts of this clonotype. This chain uses TRBV20-1 with TRBJ1-5, with TRBD1 identical over 11 bases. J gave up 7 bases and V 4 bases, and 3 bases lay outside the gene matches. Per germline, CDR1 DFQATT and CDR2 SNEGSKA (reference sequence). The length of the CDR3 is 13 residues. CDR3 nucleotide sequence: TGCAGTGCTAAGGGACAGGGGGGACAGCCCCAGCATTTT. Amino acids: CSAKGQGGQPQHF.

This clonotype came up a few times. The J gene is TRBJ2-1, the V gene TRBV12-5; D possibly uses TRBD1 or TRBD2 (5 bases each). CDR1 and CDR2 (germline): LGHNT, FRNRAP. V lost 1 base and J 9 bases, leaving 19 bases between the germline ends. There are 16 residues in the CDR3. CDR3 region: CASGLDTGALGGEQFF. The CDR3, as DNA: TGTGCTAGTGGTTTGGATACCGGGGCCTTAGGCGGTGAGCAGTTCTTC.

This clonotype was counted at least ten times. V is TRBV18 and J is TRBJ2-1, with TRBD1 identical over 7 bases. The CDR3 has 18 residues. CDR1 and CDR2 from the germline V gene are KGHSH and LQKENI. Losses at the gene ends were 0 bases for V and 3 bases for J; bases not matched to a gene: 11. CDR3 region: CASSPPGWMGQFYNEQFF. In DNA, the CDR3 is TGTGCCAGCTCACCACCGGGGTGGATGGGACAGTTCTACAATGAGCAGTTCTTC. Combining the CDR3 with reference TRBV18 and TRBJ2-1 gives the whole variable domain NAGVMQNPRHLVRRRGQEARLRCSPMKGHSHVYWYRQLPEEGLKFMVYLQKENIIDESGMPKERFSAEFPKEGPSILRIQQVVRGDSAAYFCASSPPGWMGQFYNEQFFGPGTRLTVL.

This clonotype was found many times. V usage is TRBV11-3 and J usage is TRBJ2-5; 9 bases are a match to TRBD2. This CDR3 is 14 amino acids long. Trimming took 1 base from V and 5 from J; bases not matched to a gene: 2. Germline assignment: CDR1 SGHNT and CDR2 YENEEA. CDR3 sequence: CASSLGTSAETQYF. The CDR3 coding sequence is TGTGCCAGCAGCTTAGGGACTAGCGCCGAGACCCAGTACTTC. Using reference TRBV11-3 and TRBJ2-5 for the parts outside the CDR3, the full variable domain is EAGVVQSPRYKIIEKKQPVAFWCNPISGHNTLYWYLQNLGQGPELLIRYENEEAVDDSQLPKDRFSAERLKGVDSTLKIQPAELGDSAVYLCASSLGTSAETQYFGPGTRLLVL.

This clonotype was detected many times. J is TRBJ2-3 and V is TRBV2, with D perhaps TRBD2 (6 bases). This CDR3 is 12 amino acids long. Germline loops: CDR1 SNHLY, CDR2 FYNNEI. The V end was cut by 6 bases, the J end by 3 bases, with 7 bases between. The CDR3 loop reads CASRGLTDTQYF. The DNA for the CDR3 is TGTGCCAGCAGGGGACTTACAGATACGCAGTATTTT.

There are many counts of this clonotype. This chain connects TRBV7-2 to TRBJ2-3; possibly TRBD2 for D (6 bases). The V end was cut by 6 bases, the J end by 10 bases, with 17 bases between. CDR1 SGHTA and CDR2 FQGNSA come from the germline V gene. CDR3 length equals 13 residues. The CDR3 region is CASRGRTLGAQYF. The CDR3 DNA sequence: TGTGCCAGCAGAGGGAGGACTCTTGGTGCGCAGTATTTT.

This clonotype was seen at least ten times. J is TRBJ1-1 and V is TRBV20-1; 8 bases match TRBD1. CDR1 and CDR2 (germline): DFQATT, SNEGSKA (reference sequence). The CDR3 has 14 amino acids. With 4 bases clipped from V and 1 base from J, the junction kept 5 bases outside the gene matches. CDR3 coding DNA: TGCAGTGCTACCCCGGGACAGGCGAACACTGAAGCTTTCTTT. Protein product: CSATPGQANTEAFF.

This clonotype turned up a few times. The V gene is TRBV4-1, the J gene TRBJ2-1; D is perhaps TRBD1 (6 bases). V lost 0 bases to trimming and J lost 8 bases, with 11 bases between them. Germline lookup yields CDR1 MGHRA and CDR2 YSYEKL. This CDR3 is 14 amino acids long. CDR3 loop: CASSQDLRTDEQFF. CDR3 bases: TGCGCCAGCAGCCAAGATCTCAGGACAGATGAGCAGTTCTTC.

There are many counts of this clonotype. The V gene is TRBV11-2, the J gene TRBJ2-7; D might be TRBD1 or TRBD2, each matching 5 bases. The germline V gene encodes CDR1 SGHAT and CDR2 FQNNGV. The ends were cut back, 1 base at V and 4 bases at J, with 17 bases in the middle. The CDR3 is made up of 16 amino acids. This CDR3 is CASSLVNYRRTYEQYF. The CDR3, as DNA: TGTGCCAGCAGCTTAGTAAACTACAGGCGGACTTACGAGCAGTACTTC.

This clonotype was seen repeatedly, ten times or more. The J gene is TRBJ2-3, the V gene TRBV20-1, with 11 bases lining up with TRBD2. The V gene's germline CDR1 is DFQATT and CDR2 SNEGSKA (reference sequence). The CDR3 contains 16 residues. The J segment lost 0 bases and the V segment lost 6 bases, leaving 8 bases of the junction unmatched. The CDR3 is CSARPGLAVSTDTQYF. CDR3 DNA: TGCAGTGCACGACCGGGACTAGCGGTTAGCACAGATACGCAGTATTTT.

Many counts were recorded for this clonotype. This rearrangement joins TRBV28 to TRBJ1-5, with D possibly being TRBD1 (5 bases). Per the germline V gene, CDR1 is MDHEN and CDR2 is SYDVKM. Deletions cut 2 bases from V and 8 bases from J, with 13 bases between. The CDR3 extends over 14 amino acids. The CDR3 spells CASSLRQRREPQHF. Written as DNA, the CDR3 is TGTGCCAGCAGTTTAAGACAGCGAAGAGAGCCCCAGCATTTT.

Many counts were recorded for this clonotype. This rearrangement joins TRBV3-1 to TRBJ2-7; D tentatively reads TRBD1 or TRBD2 (5 bases each). Looked up from germline, CDR1 is LGHDT and CDR2 is YNNKEL (reference sequence). Trimming removed 4 bases at V and 3 bases at J, with 16 bases between. There are 15 residues in the CDR3. CDR3 nucleotides: TGTGCCAGCAGCCGGGGTGGGGCAGGGAGCTACGAGCAGTACTTC. The encoded protein is CASSRGGAGSYEQYF.

This clonotype was counted only a few times. This chain connects TRBV19 to TRBJ1-4; 7 bases fit TRBD1. The CDR3 is 18 residues long. Per germline, CDR1 LNHDA and CDR2 SQIVND (reference sequence). The V gene end was trimmed by 5 bases and the J gene end by 7 bases; junction bases not matched to a gene: 19. The CDR3 here is CASSSGTAGSAGFEKLFF. The CDR3 nucleotides read TGTGCCAGTAGTTCCGGGACAGCTGGCTCCGCGGGCTTTGAAAAACTGTTTTTT.

This clonotype was recorded many times. The chain links TRBV7-9 to TRBJ2-1, with D hard to call. From germline, CDR1 is SEHNR and CDR2 FQNEAQ (reference sequence). The CDR3 contains 14 residues. V was shortened by 3 bases and J by 7 bases, with 13 bases between the two germline ends. The CDR3 protein is CASSFSRSPNEQFF. The DNA for the CDR3 is TGTGCCAGCAGCTTTAGTAGAAGTCCAAATGAGCAGTTCTTC.

This clonotype was found a few times. A much larger clone differs by one base, so this may be a read error. The chain is built from TRBV24-1 and TRBJ1-1; D might be TRBD1 (6 bases). Germline V gives CDR1 KGHDR, CDR2 SFDVKD. The CDR3 is 13 residues long. CDR3 region: CATRDTWNTEALF. In DNA form, the CDR3 reads TGTGCCACCCGGGACACTTGGAACACTGAAGCTCTCTTT.

About this clonotype: A much larger clone is a single base away; this may be a read error. The chain joins TRBV3-1 to TRBJ1-4; D perhaps matches TRBD1 (6 bases). Germline CDR1 LGHDT, CDR2 YNNKEL (reference sequence). This CDR3 contains 14 residues. With 7 bases removed from V and 6 bases from J, the gap between germline ends came to 15 bases. The CDR3 is CASTSQGGDEKLFF. CDR3 coding DNA: TGTGCCAGCACATCACAGGGAGGCGATGAAAAACTGTTTTTT.

This clonotype was detected many times. J is TRBJ2-5 and V is TRBV3-1, with unresolved D. Trimming cost V 0 bases and J 4 bases, with 12 bases left between them. This CDR3 has 15 residues. The germline CDR1 and CDR2 sequences are LGHDT and YNNKEL (reference sequence). Here the CDR3 DNA reads TGTGCCAGCAGCCAAGATCTCCGTAGGGCAGAGACCCAGTACTTC. It encodes CASSQDLRRAETQYF.

The rearrangement joins TRBV18 to TRBJ1-4; D might be TRBD1 (6 bases). From germline, CDR1 is KGHSH and CDR2 LQKENI. This CDR3 is 15 amino acids long. Trimming removed 2 bases from V and 2 bases from J, with 9 bases in between. CDR3 DNA sequence: TGTGCCAGCTCACCATCGCAGGGGACTAATGAAAAACTGTTTTTT. Protein sequence: CASSPSQGTNEKLFF.

This clonotype was counted ten times or more. The chain joins TRBV6-1 to TRBJ2-1; the D call may be TRBD1 or TRBD2 (5 bases each). The germline gives CDR1 MNHNS, CDR2 SASEGT. V was shortened by 6 bases and J by 12 bases, with 21 bases between the two germline ends. The CDR3 has 14 amino acids. Written as DNA, the CDR3 is TGTGCCAGCAGGCTTGCCGGGACCCCCTCAGGGCAGTTCTTC. Translating it yields CASRLAGTPSGQFF.

This clonotype was observed many times. The chain combines TRBV19 with TRBJ2-1, with 9 bases that match TRBD1. Germline V gene lookup returns CDR1 LNHDA and CDR2 SQIVND (reference sequence). With 6 bases clipped from V and 5 bases from J, the junction kept 11 bases outside the gene matches. The CDR3 has 16 amino acids. The chain's CDR3 is CASRPRTGQGNNEQFF. The CDR3, as DNA: TGTGCCAGTAGACCCAGAACGGGACAGGGAAACAATGAGCAGTTCTTC.

The chain has TRBV29-1 and TRBJ2-7; the D is unclear. CDR3 length: 14 residues. V was clipped by 4 bases and J by 1 base, with 14 bases between them. CDR1 is SQVTM, CDR2 ANQGSEA, per germline. In nucleotides, the CDR3 is TGCAGCGTTGTATCATGGGTAGGGTCCTACGAGCAGTACTTC. It yields the protein CSVVSWVGSYEQYF.